This T cell receptor beta chain was captured in a study of molecular identifiers for immune sequencing clone quantification. Germline assignment: CDR1 SNHLY and CDR2 FYNNEI. The V end was cut by 6 bases, the J end by 2 bases, with 10 bases between. This CDR3 spans 14 amino acids. TCRdb redid the calling of the PCR reads with MiXCR, one entry per CDR3 protein. The sample yields about 630,000 distinct CDR3 sequences, around 25% seen once. This clonotype was recorded at least ten times. This sequence originates from a human donor in good health. Some libraries in this study had Jurkat cell RNA spiked in. The rearrangement uses TRBV2 and TRBJ2-2, with D possibly called TRBD1 or TRBD2 (5 bases each). Sequencing input: naive CD8+ T cells from blood, with Jurkat cell RNA spiked in. The subset: FACS-sorted CD8+CD4-CCR7+CD45RA+ naive T cells. In DNA form, the CDR3 reads TGTGCCAGCAGACCGGGACCTAACACCGGGGAGCTGTTTTTT. Its translation is CASRPGPNTGELFF.